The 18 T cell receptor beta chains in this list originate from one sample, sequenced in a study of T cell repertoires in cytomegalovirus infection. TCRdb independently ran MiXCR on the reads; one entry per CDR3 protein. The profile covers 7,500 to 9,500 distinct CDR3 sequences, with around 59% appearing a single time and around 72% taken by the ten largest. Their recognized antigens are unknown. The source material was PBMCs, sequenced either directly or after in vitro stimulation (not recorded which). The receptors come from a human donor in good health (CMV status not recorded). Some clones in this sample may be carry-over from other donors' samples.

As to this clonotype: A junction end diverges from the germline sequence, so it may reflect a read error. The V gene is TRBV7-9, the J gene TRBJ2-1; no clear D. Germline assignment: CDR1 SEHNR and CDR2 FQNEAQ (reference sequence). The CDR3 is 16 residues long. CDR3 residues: CASSVVGISTYTEQIF. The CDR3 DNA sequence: TGTGCCAGCAGCGTTGTGGGAATATCCACCTACACTGAGCAGATCTTC.

The CDR3: CASSQWQDYGYTF. The CDR3 DNA is TGTGCCAGCAGCCAATGGCAAGACTATGGCTACACCTTC. The chain combines TRBV9 with TRBJ1-2; no reliable D call. The CDR3 is 13 amino acids. V lost 4 bases and J 3 bases, leaving 10 bases between the germline ends. Per germline, CDR1 SGDLS and CDR2 YYNGEE.

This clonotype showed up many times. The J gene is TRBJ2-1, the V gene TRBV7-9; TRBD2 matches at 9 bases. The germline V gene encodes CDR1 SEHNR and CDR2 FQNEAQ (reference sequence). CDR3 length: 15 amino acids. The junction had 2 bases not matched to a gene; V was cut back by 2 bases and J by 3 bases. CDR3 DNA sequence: TGTGCCAGCAGCTTACAGCGGGGGGTCTACAATGAGCAGTTCTTC. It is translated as CASSLQRGVYNEQFF.

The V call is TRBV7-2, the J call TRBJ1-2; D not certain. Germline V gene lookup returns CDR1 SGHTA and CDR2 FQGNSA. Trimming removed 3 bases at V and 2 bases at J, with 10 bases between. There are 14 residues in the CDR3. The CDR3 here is CASSLGTANYGYTF. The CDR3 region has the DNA TGTGCCAGCAGCTTGGGAACAGCAAACTATGGCTACACCTTC.

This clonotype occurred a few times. CDR3 amino acids: CASSLDSTYNEQFF. Written as DNA, the CDR3 is TGTGCCAGCAGTTTAGACAGTACCTACAATGAGCAGTTCTTC. The rearrangement links TRBV12-3 or TRBV12-4 to TRBJ2-1, with D unresolved. Trimming removed 1 base at V and 2 bases at J, with 6 bases between. The CDR3 length is 14 residues.

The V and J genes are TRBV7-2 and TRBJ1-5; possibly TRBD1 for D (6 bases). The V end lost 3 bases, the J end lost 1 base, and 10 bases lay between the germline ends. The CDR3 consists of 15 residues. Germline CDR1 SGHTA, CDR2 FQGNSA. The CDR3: CASSLGGVSNQPQHF. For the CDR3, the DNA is TGTGCCAGCAGCTTGGGGGGCGTGAGCAATCAGCCCCAGCATTTT.

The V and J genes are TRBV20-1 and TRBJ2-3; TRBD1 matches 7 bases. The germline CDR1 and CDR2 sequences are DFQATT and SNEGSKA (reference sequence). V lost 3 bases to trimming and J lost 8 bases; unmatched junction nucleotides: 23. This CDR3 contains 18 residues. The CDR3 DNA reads TGCAGTGCTAGGCGACTACCATCGACAGGGAGCACAACGGTTACGCAGTATTTT. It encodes CSARRLPSTGSTTVTQYF.

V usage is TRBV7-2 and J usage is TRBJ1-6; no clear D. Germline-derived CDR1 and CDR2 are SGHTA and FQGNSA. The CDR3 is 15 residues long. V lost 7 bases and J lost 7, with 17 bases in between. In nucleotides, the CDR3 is TGTGCCAGCACCCCTGGGTTCTCCTGGAATTCACCCCTCCACTTT. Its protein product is CASTPGFSWNSPLHF.

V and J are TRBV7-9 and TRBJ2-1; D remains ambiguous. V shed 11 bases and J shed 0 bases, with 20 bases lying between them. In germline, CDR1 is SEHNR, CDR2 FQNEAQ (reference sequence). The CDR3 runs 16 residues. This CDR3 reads CALSLRGESSYNEQFF. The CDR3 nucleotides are TGTGCCCTCAGCTTACGAGGCGAGAGCTCCTACAATGAGCAGTTCTTC.

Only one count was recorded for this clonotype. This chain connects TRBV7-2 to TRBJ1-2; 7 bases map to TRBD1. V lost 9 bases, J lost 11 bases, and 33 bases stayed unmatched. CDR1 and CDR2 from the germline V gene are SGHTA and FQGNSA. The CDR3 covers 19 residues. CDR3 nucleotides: TGTGCCAGAAGGTTAGGGGACGTCACTCCGACAGGGTTGGGTAGTGGTTACACCTTC. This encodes CARRLGDVTPTGLGSGYTF.

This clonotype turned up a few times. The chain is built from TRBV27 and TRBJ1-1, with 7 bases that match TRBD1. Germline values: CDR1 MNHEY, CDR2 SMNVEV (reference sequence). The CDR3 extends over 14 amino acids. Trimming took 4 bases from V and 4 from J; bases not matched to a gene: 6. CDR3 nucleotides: TGTGCCAGCAGTTCGACAGGGTTGCTCACTGAAGCTTTCTTT. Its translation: CASSSTGLLTEAFF.

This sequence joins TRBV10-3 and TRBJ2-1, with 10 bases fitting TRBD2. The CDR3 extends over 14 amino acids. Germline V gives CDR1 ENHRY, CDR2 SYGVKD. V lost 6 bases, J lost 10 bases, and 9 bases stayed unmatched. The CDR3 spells CAIRGTSDNAEQFF. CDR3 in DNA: TGTGCCATCAGGGGGACTAGCGATAACGCCGAGCAGTTCTTC.

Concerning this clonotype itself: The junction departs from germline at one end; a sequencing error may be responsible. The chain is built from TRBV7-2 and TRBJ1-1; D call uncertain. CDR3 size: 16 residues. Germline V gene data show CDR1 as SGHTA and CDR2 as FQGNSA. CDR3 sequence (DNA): TGTGCAAGCAGCTTAGATTCTAGGGTCTCGAACACGGAAGCTTTCTTT. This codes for CASSLDSRVSNTEAFF.

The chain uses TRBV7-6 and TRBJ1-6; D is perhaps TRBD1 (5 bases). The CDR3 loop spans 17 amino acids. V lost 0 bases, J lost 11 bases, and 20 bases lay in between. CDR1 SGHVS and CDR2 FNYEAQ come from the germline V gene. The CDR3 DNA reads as TGTGCCAGCAGCTTAGCGGATTGGCCAGGGTCTAGGGCACCCCTCCACTTT. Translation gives CASSLADWPGSRAPLHF. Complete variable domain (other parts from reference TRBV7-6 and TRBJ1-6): GAGVSQSPRYKVTKRGQDVALRCDPISGHVSLYWYRQALGQGPEFLTYFNYEAQQDKSGLPNDRFSAERPEGSISTLTIQRTEQRDSAMYRCASSLADWPGSRAPLHFGNGTRLTVT.

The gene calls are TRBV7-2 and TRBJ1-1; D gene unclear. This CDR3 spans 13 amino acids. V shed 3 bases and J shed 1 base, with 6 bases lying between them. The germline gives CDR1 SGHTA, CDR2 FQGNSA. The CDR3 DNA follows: TGTGCCAGCAGCTTGAGGGAGAACACTGAAGCTTTCTTT. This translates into CASSLRENTEAFF.

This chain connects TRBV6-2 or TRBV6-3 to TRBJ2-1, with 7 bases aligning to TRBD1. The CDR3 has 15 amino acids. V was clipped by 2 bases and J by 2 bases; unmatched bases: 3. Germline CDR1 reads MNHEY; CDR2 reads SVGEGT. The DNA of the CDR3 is TGTGCCAGCAGTTACGGGACAGCGACCTACAATGAGCAGTTCTTC. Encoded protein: CASSYGTATYNEQFF.

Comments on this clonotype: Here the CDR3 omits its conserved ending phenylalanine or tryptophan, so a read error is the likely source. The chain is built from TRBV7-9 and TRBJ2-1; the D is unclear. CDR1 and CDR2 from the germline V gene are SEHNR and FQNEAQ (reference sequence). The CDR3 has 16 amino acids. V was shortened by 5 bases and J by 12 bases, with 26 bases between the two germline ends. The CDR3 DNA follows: TGTGCCAGCAGCGTGTTGGGAATATCCACCTACAAGGCGCAGTTCTTA. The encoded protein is CASSVLGISTYKAQFL.

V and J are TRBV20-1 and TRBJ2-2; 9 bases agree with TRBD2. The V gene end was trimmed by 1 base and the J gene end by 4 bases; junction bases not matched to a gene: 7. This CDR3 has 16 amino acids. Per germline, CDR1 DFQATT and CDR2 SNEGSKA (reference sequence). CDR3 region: CSARVSGSRGTGELFF. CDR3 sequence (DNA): TGCAGTGCTAGAGTTAGCGGGAGTCGAGGCACCGGGGAGCTGTTTTTT.